The 14 T cell receptor beta chains in this list originate from one sample, sequenced in a study of tissue T cells after allogeneic stem cell transplantation. Clones were read by immunoSEQ multiplex PCR, and TCRdb kept only the in-frame ones, dropping some. The profile shows a few thousand clones, about 48% of them singletons. Time point reported: mouse harvest day 14 after allogeneic transplant. Tail vein injection delivered 10^7 T-cell-depleted bone marrow cells and 10^6 splenic CD5+ T cells. What was sequenced was gut tissue. The source is a female BALB/c mouse given C57BL/6 T cells with graft-versus-host disease after an allogeneic hematopoietic cell transplant.

About this clone: Germline and genes: mouse. CDR3 DNA (partial): TGTGCCAGCAGTCTGTCGTCAGGGGGCAGCGAAAGATTATTT. As protein: CASSLSSGGSERLF. The complete CDR3 protein is CASSLSSGGSERLFF. The chain couples TRBV26 to TRBJ1-4; the match to TRBD1 covers 8 bases. The read falls 1 residue short of the CDR3 end, and the missing part is taken from the germline J gene. Germline lookup yields CDR1 KGHPV and CDR2 FQNQEV (reference sequence). The CDR3 covers 15 residues. V shed 0 bases and J 7 bases; nucleotides not matched to a gene: 4.

Only a few counts were recorded for this clone. The genes are named according to mouse. From the germline J gene comes the end of the CDR3, since the read stops 1 residue before it. The gene calls are TRBV5 and TRBJ2-1; D uncertain. Germline CDR1 reads LGHNA; CDR2 reads YNLKQL (reference sequence). The CDR3 loop spans 15 amino acids. Between the trimmed V and J ends, which lost 0 bases and 3 bases, there was a span of 9 bases. This CDR3 reads CASSQDQDLYAEQFF. The CDR3 DNA, read in part, is TGTGCCAGCAGCCAAGATCAAGACCTCTATGCTGAGCAGTTC.

This clone was seen more than once but under ten times. These gene names are mouse names. The CDR3 goes on 1 residue after the read ends, and that part is filled in from the germline J gene. V and J are TRBV26 and TRBJ2-7; D uncertain. Per the germline V gene, CDR1 is KGHPV and CDR2 is FQNQEV (reference sequence). CDR3 size: 12 residues. The V end was cut by 0 bases, the J end by 7 bases, with 7 bases between. CDR3 DNA, as far as it was read: TGTGCCAGCAGTCTGTCGGGAGGGGAACAGTAC. It specifies CASSLSGGEQY. In full, the CDR3 reads CASSLSGGEQYF.

In the case of this clone: Here the gene names and germline are mouse. Read coverage stops 1 residue before the CDR3 terminus; the germline J gene supplies the remainder. The chain uses TRBV26 and TRBJ2-1; the D is unclear. CDR1 is KGHPV and CDR2 is FQNQEV in the germline V gene (reference sequence). Trimming cost V 2 bases and J 0 bases, with 5 bases left between them. The CDR3 spans 14 residues. Incomplete CDR3 DNA: TGTGCCAGCAGTCTGGTGAGTAACTATGCTGAGCAGTTC. Translating it yields CASSLVSNYAEQF. The full-length CDR3 reads as CASSLVSNYAEQFF.

This clone was recorded only once. Mouse gene names and germline throughout. The CDR3 end is not reached by the read, which stops 1 residue before it; the germline J gene fills it in. This chain connects TRBV26 to TRBJ2-4, with 7 bases that match TRBD1. The CDR3 spans 14 residues. The germline CDR1 and CDR2 sequences are KGHPV and FQNQEV (reference sequence). J gave up 0 bases and V 6 bases, and 3 bases lay outside the gene matches. The sequenced part of the CDR3 DNA is TGTGCCAGCAGCCGGGACAGTAGTCAAAACACCTTGTAC. This codes for CASSRDSSQNTLY. In full, the CDR3 is CASSRDSSQNTLYF.

For this clone: Genes here carry mouse names. The CDR3 goes on 1 residue after the read ends, and that part is filled in from the germline J gene. This rearrangement joins TRBV15 to TRBJ1-1; D unresolved. The CDR3 sequence is 12 residues long. V was pared by 5 bases and J by 4 bases, with 8 bases between. Per germline, CDR1 SGHND and CDR2 FRSKSL. This CDR3 reads CASSRDITEVFF. Incomplete CDR3 DNA: TGTGCCAGCAGTCGGGATATCACAGAAGTCTTC.

Details on this clone: Gene names are mouse gene names. The CDR3 protein is CASSPGTGIYAEQFF. The sequenced part of the CDR3 DNA is TGTGCCAGCAGCCCCGGGACTGGGATCTATGCTGAGCAGTTC. The genes are TRBV2 and TRBJ2-1, with 9 bases identical to TRBD2. The missing CDR3 end, 1 residue past where the read stops, is filled in from the germline J gene. The V and J ends lost 4 bases and 3 bases, in that order; junction bases with no gene match: 4. The germline gives CDR1 LGHNA, CDR2 YSYQKL. The CDR3 totals 15 residues.

Note on this clone: Mouse names are used for the genes. The read gets to within 1 residue of the CDR3 end, and the germline J gene fills in the rest. The genes are TRBV23 and TRBJ2-2; TRBD2 is taken as the D call from the table, unchecked against the DNA. The germline CDR1 and CDR2 sequences are KGHTA and FQNQQP. This CDR3 spans 15 amino acids. CDR3 loop: CSSSQHWGEPGQLYF. The CDR3 bases that were read are TGCTCCAGCAGTCAACACTGGGGGGAGCCCGGGCAGCTCTAC.

This clone showed up just once. Gene names are the mouse ones. The read falls 1 residue short of the CDR3 end, and the missing part is taken from the germline J gene. The gene calls are TRBV13-3 and TRBJ2-5; TRBD1 matches 8 bases. There are 14 residues in the CDR3. The germline CDR1 and CDR2 sequences are NNHDY and SYVADS. V lost 5 bases to trimming and J lost 2 bases; unmatched junction nucleotides: 4. This CDR3 is CASSPGQGQDTQYF. The part of the CDR3 DNA that was read is TGTGCCAGCAGCCCTGGACAGGGCCAAGACACCCAGTAC.

As concerns this clone: Mouse germline and gene names are used. The read comes to an end 1 residue before the CDR3 does, leaving the germline J gene to fill in the end. The V gene is TRBV12-1, the J gene TRBJ2-4; D uncertain. The CDR3 covers 14 residues. Germline lookup yields CDR1 SGHSN and CDR2 HYEKVE. Between the trimmed V and J ends, which lost 0 bases and 0 bases, there was a span of 6 bases. The CDR3 bases that were read are TGTGCCAGCTCTCTCGCGGGTAGTCAAAACACCTTGTAC. This gives the protein CASSLAGSQNTLY. The whole CDR3 protein reads CASSLAGSQNTLYF.

This clone is deemed large. Mouse gene names and germline throughout. The read ends 1 residue before the CDR3 terminus; that terminus is restored from the germline J gene. V is TRBV16 and J is TRBJ2-7, with TRBD2 matching over 7 bases. Germline V gene sequence: CDR1 SGHSA, CDR2 FRNQAP. Unmatched junction bases numbered 5, after V lost 3 bases and J lost 6 bases. The CDR3 covers 13 residues. CDR3 protein: CASSFLHWGEQYF. CDR3 bases read: TGTGCAAGCAGCTTCCTCCACTGGGGTGAACAGTAC.

Concerning this clone: Mouse germline and gene names are used. The read stops 1 residue short of the end of the CDR3; the missing end is completed from the germline J gene. V usage is TRBV12-1 and J usage is TRBJ2-5; TRBD2 matches at 13 bases. Losses at the gene ends were 3 bases for V and 6 bases for J; bases not matched to a gene: 8. Germline V gene sequence: CDR1 SGHSN, CDR2 HYEKVE. This CDR3 contains 16 residues. The CDR3 bases that were read are TGTGCCAGCTCTAAGGGACTGGGGGGGGCGCAGGACACCCAGTAC. Its protein product is CASSKGLGGAQDTQY. The entire CDR3 is CASSKGLGGAQDTQYF. The full variable domain, rest sourced from reference TRBV12-1 and TRBJ2-5, is DSGVVQSPRHIIKEKGGRSVLTCIPISGHSNVVWYQQTLGKELKFLIQHYEKVERDKGFLPSRFSVQQFDDYHSEMNMSALELEDSAMYFCASSKGLGGAQDTQYFGPGTRLLVL.

This clone was observed a handful of times. The genes are named according to mouse. The read stops 1 residue short of the end of the CDR3; the missing end is completed from the germline J gene. The rearrangement joins TRBV12-2 to TRBJ2-7, with 9 positions matching TRBD1. The junction had 7 bases not matched to a gene; V was cut back by 2 bases and J by 6 bases. There are 14 residues in the CDR3. Germline CDR1 and CDR2: SGHLS and HYDKME. This CDR3 reads CASSPGTGSSEQYF. CDR3 DNA, as far as it was read: TGTGCCAGCTCTCCCGGGACAGGGTCTAGTGAACAGTAC. The full variable domain, rest sourced from reference TRBV12-2 and TRBJ2-7, is NSGVVQSPRYIIKGKGERSILKCIPISGHLSVAWYQQTQGQELKFFIQHYDKMERDKGNLPSRFSVQQFDDYHSEMNMSALELEDSAVYFCASSPGTGSSEQYFGPGTRLTVL.

This clone was seen a few times. Mouse germline and gene names are used. CDR3 loop: CASSPDWGSSAETLYF. CDR3 bases read: TGTGCCAGCAGTCCGGACTGGGGGTCTAGTGCAGAAACGCTGTAT. This chain joins TRBV26 and TRBJ2-3, with 10 bases aligning to TRBD2. The read comes to an end 1 residue before the CDR3 does, leaving the germline J gene to fill in the end. Germline V gene sequence: CDR1 KGHPV, CDR2 FQNQEV (reference sequence). Trimming cost V 4 bases and J 0 bases; bases outside gene matches: 4. The CDR3 loop spans 16 amino acids.